This is a list of T cell receptor beta chains from one sample in a study of neurological immune-mediated disorders. A single record per CDR3 protein comes from TCRdb applying MiXCR to the 5' RACE reads. Seen here are 35,000 to 40,000 distinct CDR3 sequences, roughly 7.3% observed once, and the top ten hold roughly 4.3%. Sequencing was done on a sample of PBMCs. These receptor sequences come from a woman aged 35 to 49 in good health. Each CDR3 is given with its conserved first and last residue. Each record gives: D gene, clone size, V gene, J gene, CDR3 DNA, CDR3 protein. D genes are given only for firm matches. Clone size reads once, few, many, or a class if the clone is expanded.

TRBD1	many	TRBV28	TRBJ1-1	TGTGCCAGCAGAACAGGGGTCCTATCAAACACTGAAGCTTTCTTT	CASRTGVLSNTEAFF
NA	many	TRBV12-3/TRBV12-4	TRBJ1-6	TGTGCCAGCAGTTTCGGCCCTTTTTATAATTCACCCCTCCACTTT	CASSFGPFYNSPLHF
TRBD1	many	TRBV28	TRBJ1-6	TGTGCCAGCAGTTCCCCCCGACAGGGTCGATCACCCCTCCACTTT	CASSSPRQGRSPLHF
NA	many	TRBV4-1	TRBJ2-2	TGCGCCAGCAAACGGGGAAAGGTCGGGGCCGCCGGGGAGCTGTTTTTT	CASKRGKVGAAGELFF
NA	many	TRBV5-1	TRBJ2-7	TGCGCCAGCAGCTTGGACGGTGGGGCAAGCGAGCAGTACTTC	CASSLDGGASEQYF
NA	many	TRBV28	TRBJ2-7	TGTGCCAGCTCCACTGCATACGAGCAGTACTTC	CASSTAYEQYF
NA	few	TRBV9	TRBJ1-5	TGTGCCAGCAGCACACAGGGCTATCAGCCCCAGCATTTT	CASSTQGYQPQHF
TRBD2	many	TRBV9	TRBJ2-5	TGTGCCAGCAGCACTAGGACTAGCGGGGGCCCTCAAGAGACCCAGTACTTC	CASSTRTSGGPQETQYF
NA	many	TRBV7-2	TRBJ1-6	TGTGCCAGCAGCTTCGAAGGTCTGGAGGGCAGAACCTTTTATAATTCACCCCTCCACTTT	CASSFEGLEGRTFYNSPLHF
NA	many	TRBV14	TRBJ2-2	TGTGCCAGCAGCCAACCAGGGAGGTACACCGGGGAGCTGTTTTTT	CASSQPGRYTGELFF
NA	many	TRBV5-1	TRBJ2-7	TGCGCCAGCAGCTTGACAGGTTACGAGCAGTACTTC	CASSLTGYEQYF
NA	many	TRBV2	TRBJ2-5	TGTGCCAGCAGTGAATCGGTTTGGGAGACCCAGTACTTC	CASSESVWETQYF
TRBD1	many	TRBV28	TRBJ1-1	TGTGCCAGCAGTTTCCAAGGGACAGATCAAGCTTTCTTT	CASSFQGTDQAFF
TRBD2	many	TRBV6-5	TRBJ2-1	TGTGCCAGCAGTTACTCGCCTAGCGGGAGTCCCAATGAGCAGTTCTTC	CASSYSPSGSPNEQFF
TRBD1	many	TRBV5-1	TRBJ2-4	TGCGCCAGCAGCTTGGGCCCCTCCGGCGACAGGGGGCTAAACATTCAGTACTTC	CASSLGPSGDRGLNIQYF
NA	many	TRBV9	TRBJ2-2	TGTGCCAGCAGCGTAGGTTCGGGTACCGGGGAGCTGTTTTTT	CASSVGSGTGELFF
NA	many	TRBV5-1	TRBJ1-3	TGCGCCAGCAGCGTGACAGGCGATGGAAACACCATATATTTT	CASSVTGDGNTIYF
NA	many	TRBV9	TRBJ2-7	TGTGCCAGCAGCGTGGGACTCGGTCCCTACGAGCAGTACTTC	CASSVGLGPYEQYF
TRBD2	many	TRBV10-2	TRBJ2-1	TGCGCCAGCAGTGAGTCTGGACTAGCGGGTGTTAATGAGCAGTTCTTC	CASSESGLAGVNEQFF
TRBD2	many	TRBV5-1	TRBJ2-3	TGCGCCAGCAGCTCGGGACTAGCGGGGTATAGCACAGATACGCAGTATTTT	CASSSGLAGYSTDTQYF
NA	many	TRBV10-3	TRBJ2-2	TGTGCCATCAGTGAGTCGATGGGCACCGGGGAGCTGTTTTTT	CAISESMGTGELFF
TRBD2	few	TRBV3-1	TRBJ2-1	TGTGCCAGCAGCCGACTCCCTCCGGGACTACTACCCTTTGAGCAGTTCTTC	CASSRLPPGLLPFEQFF
TRBD1	many	TRBV20-1	TRBJ1-1	TGCAGTGCTAAGGCCCCGACAGGGACGCCCGAAGCTTTCTTT	CSAKAPTGTPEAFF
NA	many	TRBV5-6	TRBJ1-5	TGTGCCAGCAGCTTGAAAGACGGACGTAGGGATCAGCCCCAGCATTTT	CASSLKDGRRDQPQHF
NA	many	TRBV6-5	TRBJ2-2	TGTGCCAGCACTTCCGGGACATCGAACACCGGGGAGCTGTTTTTT	CASTSGTSNTGELFF
TRBD2	many	TRBV5-1	TRBJ2-7	TGCGCCAGCAGGACCGACCTAGCGGGCATCTACGAGCAGTACTTC	CASRTDLAGIYEQYF
TRBD2	many	TRBV5-5	TRBJ2-3	TGTGCCAGCAGTCCCCCAGCGGGAGCGGCAGATACGCAGTATTTT	CASSPPAGAADTQYF
NA	few	TRBV10-2	TRBJ2-3	TGCGCCAGCAGTGACAGGGTGTCAGTAGTGGATACGCAGTATTTT	CASSDRVSVVDTQYF
NA	many	TRBV20-1	TRBJ2-7	TGCAGTGCACTAGGGGACCGAGCGGAGCAGTACTTC	CSALGDRAEQYF
NA	many	TRBV7-2	TRBJ1-1	TGTGCCAGCAGCTTCAAATTATACACTGAAGCTTTCTTT	CASSFKLYTEAFF
TRBD1	many	TRBV4-1	TRBJ1-2	TGCGCCAGCAGCCAACCCGGGGGGGACAGGGGCTATGGCTACACCTTC	CASSQPGGDRGYGYTF
NA	many	TRBV27	TRBJ1-2	TGTGCCAGCAGTTTAGGAGGGGCGGGCTATGGCTACACCTTC	CASSLGGAGYGYTF
NA	many	TRBV5-1	TRBJ2-4	TGCGCCAGCAGCCCAGAGGGGGCCAAAAACATTCAGTACTTC	CASSPEGAKNIQYF
NA	many	TRBV12-5	TRBJ2-2	TGTGCTAGTGGCTTGATAAGGGAATTGACCGGGGAGCTGTTTTTT	CASGLIRELTGELFF
NA	many	TRBV6-5	TRBJ2-6	TGTGCCAGCAGCCCTCAGGGGTCTGGGGCCAACGTCCTGACTTTC	CASSPQGSGANVLTF